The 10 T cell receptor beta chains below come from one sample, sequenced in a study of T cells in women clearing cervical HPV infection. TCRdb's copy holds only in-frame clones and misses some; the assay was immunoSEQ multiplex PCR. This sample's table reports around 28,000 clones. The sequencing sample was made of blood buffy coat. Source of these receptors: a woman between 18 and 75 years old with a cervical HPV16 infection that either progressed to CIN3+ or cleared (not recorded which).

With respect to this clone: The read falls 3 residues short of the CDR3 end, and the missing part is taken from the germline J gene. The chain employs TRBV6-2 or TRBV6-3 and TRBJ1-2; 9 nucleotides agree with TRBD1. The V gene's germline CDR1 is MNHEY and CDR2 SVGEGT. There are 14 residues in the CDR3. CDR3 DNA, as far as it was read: TGTGCCAGCAGTTACCAACGGACAGGGGAGGGC. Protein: CASSYQRTGEG. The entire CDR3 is CASSYQRTGEGYTF.

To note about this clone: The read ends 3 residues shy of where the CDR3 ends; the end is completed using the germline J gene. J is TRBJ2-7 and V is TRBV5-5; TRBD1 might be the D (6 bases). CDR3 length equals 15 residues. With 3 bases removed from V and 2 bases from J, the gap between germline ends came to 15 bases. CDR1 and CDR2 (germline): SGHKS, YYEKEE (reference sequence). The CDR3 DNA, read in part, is TGTGCCAGCAGCTCCGGACAGCTTGTGCCCTACGAG. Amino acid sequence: CASSSGQLVPYE. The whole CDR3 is CASSSGQLVPYEQYF.

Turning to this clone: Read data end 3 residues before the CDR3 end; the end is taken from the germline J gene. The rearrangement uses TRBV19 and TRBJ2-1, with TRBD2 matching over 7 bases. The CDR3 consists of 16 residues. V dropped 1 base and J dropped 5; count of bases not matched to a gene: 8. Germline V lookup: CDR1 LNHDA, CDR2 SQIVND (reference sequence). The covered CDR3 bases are TGTGCCAGTAGTATAGTGGCTAGCGGTGGGCACAATGAG. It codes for CASSIVASGGHNE. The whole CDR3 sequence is CASSIVASGGHNEQFF.

Here the CDR3 reads CSVGGDSTDTQYF. Partial CDR3 DNA: TGCAGTGTCGGCGGGGATAGCACAGATACG. The chain recombines TRBV20-1 with TRBJ2-3; possible D gene TRBD2, 6 bases. The DNA ends 3 residues before the CDR3 does, and the rest of the CDR3 is filled in from the germline J gene. V was clipped by 7 bases and J by 0 bases, with 11 bases between them. Looked up from germline, CDR1 is DFQATT and CDR2 is SNEGSKA (reference sequence). The CDR3 contains 13 residues.

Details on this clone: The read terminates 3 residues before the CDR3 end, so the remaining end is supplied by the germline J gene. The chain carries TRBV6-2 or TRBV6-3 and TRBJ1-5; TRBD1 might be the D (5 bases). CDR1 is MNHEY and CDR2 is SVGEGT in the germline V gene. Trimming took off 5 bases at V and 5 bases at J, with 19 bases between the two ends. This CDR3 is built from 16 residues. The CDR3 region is CASSSIPDTEYQPQHF. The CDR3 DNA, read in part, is TGTGCCAGCAGTAGTATCCCGGACACGGAGTATCAGCCC.

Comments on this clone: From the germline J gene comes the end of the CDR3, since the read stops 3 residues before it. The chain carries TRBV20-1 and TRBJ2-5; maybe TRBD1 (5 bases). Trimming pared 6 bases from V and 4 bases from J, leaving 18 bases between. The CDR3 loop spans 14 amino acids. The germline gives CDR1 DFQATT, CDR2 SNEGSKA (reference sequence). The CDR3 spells CSACRTTWGETQYF. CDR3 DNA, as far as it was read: TGCAGTGCGTGTAGGACAACCTGGGGAGAGACC.

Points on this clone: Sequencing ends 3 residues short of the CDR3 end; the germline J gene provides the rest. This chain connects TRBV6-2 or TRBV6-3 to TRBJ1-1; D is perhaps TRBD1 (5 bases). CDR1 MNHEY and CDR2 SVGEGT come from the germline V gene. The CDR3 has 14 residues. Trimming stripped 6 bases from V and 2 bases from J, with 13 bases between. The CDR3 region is CASSERWGNTEAFF. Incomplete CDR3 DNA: TGTGCCAGCAGCGAACGATGGGGCAACACTGAA.

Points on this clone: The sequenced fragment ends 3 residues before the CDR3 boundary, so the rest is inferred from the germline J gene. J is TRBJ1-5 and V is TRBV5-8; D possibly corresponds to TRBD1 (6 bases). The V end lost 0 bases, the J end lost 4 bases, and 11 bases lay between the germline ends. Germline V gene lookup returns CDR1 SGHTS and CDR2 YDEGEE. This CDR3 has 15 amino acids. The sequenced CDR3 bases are TGTGCCAGCAGCTTGGGGGGACAATTTAATCAGCCC. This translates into CASSLGGQFNQP. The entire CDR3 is CASSLGGQFNQPQHF. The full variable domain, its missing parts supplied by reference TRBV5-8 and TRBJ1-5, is EAGVTQSPTHLIKTRGQQATLRCSPISGHTSVYWYQQALGLGLQFLLWYDEGEERNRGNFPPRFSGRQFPNYSSELNVNALELEDSALYLCASSLGGQFNQPQHFGDGTRLSIL.

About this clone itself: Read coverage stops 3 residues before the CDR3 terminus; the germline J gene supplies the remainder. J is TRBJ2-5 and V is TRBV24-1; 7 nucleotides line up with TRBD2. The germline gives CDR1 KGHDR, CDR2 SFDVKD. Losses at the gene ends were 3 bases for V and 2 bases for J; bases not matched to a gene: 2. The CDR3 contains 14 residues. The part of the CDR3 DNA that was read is TGTGCCACCAGTGATCGGACTAGTCAAGAGACC. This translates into CATSDRTSQET. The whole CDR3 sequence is CATSDRTSQETQYF.

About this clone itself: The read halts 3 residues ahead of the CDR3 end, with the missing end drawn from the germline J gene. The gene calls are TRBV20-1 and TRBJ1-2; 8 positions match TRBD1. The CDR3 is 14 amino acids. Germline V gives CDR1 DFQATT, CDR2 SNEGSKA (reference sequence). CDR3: CSAIIGQGIYGYTF. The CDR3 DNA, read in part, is TGCAGTGCAATAATCGGACAGGGTATCTACGGC.